This T cell receptor beta chain appears in the sequencing data of a study of blood T cells in healthy people across ages. Study-level results: It was the long-lived donors that had more naive CD4+ cells and higher diversity than aged donors. PBMCs that were unsorted prevented a conclusive naive versus antigen-experienced comparison.

Combining a sample-barcoded 5' primer with a J-beta primer mix, a second PCR ran for roughly 6 to 12 cycles. Using its own MiXCR run on the 5' RACE reads, TCRdb lists one record per CDR3 protein. Among some 1.4 million distinct CDR3 sequences, 42% were seen once, and the ten largest hold roughly 7.9%. The CDR3 sequence is 14 residues long. Germline assignment: CDR1 SGHDT and CDR2 YYEEEE. V shed 0 bases and J shed 3 bases, with 6 bases lying between them. Of note for this clonotype: Its specificity is unknown.

Healthy Russian Caucasian donors spanned ages about 6 to 95 years. This clonotype was sampled from a young woman in good health. V is TRBV5-6 and J is TRBJ2-2; no clear D. The sequenced sample was blood. Written as DNA, the CDR3 is TGTGCCAGCAGCTTGGGAGTTTACACCGGGGAGCTGTTTTTT. Translation gives CASSLGVYTGELFF.